This T cell receptor (beta chain) was sequenced during a study of blood T cells in healthy people across ages. Study findings and constraints: A strong correlation between TCR beta diversity and naive T cell percentage was seen.

This clonotype appeared a few times. Its antigen remains unidentified. A clone one base away is much larger, so this may be a read error. In terms of origin and age, donors were healthy Caucasian individuals from Russia aged about 6 to 90. A J-beta primer mix and a sample-barcoded 5' primer were used in a second PCR of about 6 to 12 cycles. Each CDR3 protein gets one entry after TCRdb re-called the 5' RACE reads with MiXCR. The sample gives 550,000 to 800,000 distinct CDR3 sequences, less than 40% of which show up once; 15% to 17% is in the top ten. In germline, CDR1 is LGHDT, CDR2 YNNKEL (reference sequence). Trimming cost V 3 bases and J 5 bases; bases outside gene matches: 3. The CDR3 totals 14 residues.

This chain connects TRBV3-1 to TRBJ2-1; the match to TRBD1 covers 8 bases. The sample was blood. The TCR was taken from a woman aged 80 or over in good health. CDR3 DNA sequence: TGTGCCAGCAGCCACAGGGGGCTGCACAATGAGCAGTTCTTC. Protein sequence: CASSHRGLHNEQFF.